The 5 T cell receptor beta chains below all came from one sample that was sequenced in a study of breast tumors, draining lymph nodes, adjacent tissues. TCRdb recomputed calls from the multiplex PCR reads with MiXCR, one row per CDR3 protein. The table shows under 150,000 distinct CDR3 sequences, with approximately 20% occurring only once. The lymph nodes were axillary draining lymph nodes from breast cancer patients. Source material: axillary lymph node tissue. The origin of the receptors is a female donor with breast cancer. Some clones in this sample may be carry-over from other donors' samples.

The chain uses TRBV7-9 and TRBJ2-1; 8 nucleotides align to TRBD2. The CDR3 is made up of 16 amino acids. The V gene end was trimmed by 1 base and the J gene end by 8 bases; junction bases not matched to a gene: 10. Germline values: CDR1 SEHNR, CDR2 FQNEAQ (reference sequence). The CDR3 protein is CASSLVLGTSGHEQFF. In DNA, the CDR3 is TGTGCCAGCAGCTTAGTCCTCGGGACTAGTGGTCATGAGCAGTTCTTC.

This clonotype was counted at least ten times. V gene TRBV5-4 combines with J gene TRBJ2-7; a weak D match, TRBD1 (6 bases). The CDR3 extends over 13 amino acids. The germline CDR1 and CDR2 sequences are SGHNT and YYREEE (reference sequence). Trimming shortened V by 3 bases and J by 3 bases, and 10 bases separated the two germline ends. The CDR3: CASSYRDGYEQYF. The CDR3 DNA reads as TGTGCCAGCAGCTACAGGGATGGCTACGAGCAGTACTTC. Using reference TRBV5-4 and TRBJ2-7 for the parts outside the CDR3, the full variable domain is ETGVTQSPTHLIKTRGQQVTLRCSSQSGHNTVSWYQQALGQGPQFIFQYYREEENGRGNFPPRFSGLQFPNYSSELNVNALELDDSALYLCASSYRDGYEQYFGPGTRLTVT.

Concerning this clonotype itself: A read error may explain this, as a much larger clone is one base away. The V call is TRBV12-3 or TRBV12-4, the J call TRBJ1-2; D unresolved. Trimming stripped 8 bases from V and 7 bases from J, with 17 bases between. This CDR3 spans 13 amino acids. CDR3 residues: CASGPHGEAGYTF. The CDR3 DNA follows: TGTGCCAGCGGTCCCCACGGGGAGGCTGGCTACACCTTC.

This clonotype was found many times. The chain employs TRBV11-3 and TRBJ2-2; the match to TRBD2 covers 14 bases. The CDR3 spans 18 residues. The V and J ends lost 3 bases and 0 bases, in that order; junction bases with no gene match: 3. Per germline, CDR1 SGHNT and CDR2 YENEEA. The CDR3 nucleotides are TGTGCCAGCAGCTTTAGGACTAGCGGGAGGACGAACACCGGGGAGCTGTTTTTT. Amino acids: CASSFRTSGRTNTGELFF.

The chain is built from TRBV30 and TRBJ2-1, with a tentative D call TRBD1 (8 bases). Germline V CDR1 and CDR2: GTSNPN, SVGIG (reference sequence). The CDR3 has 16 residues. The V gene lost 4 bases and the J gene lost 2 bases, with 18 bases spanning the gap. CDR3 sequence: CAWNVQGGRTYNEQFF. The CDR3 region has the DNA TGTGCCTGGAATGTACAGGGGGGGAGGACCTACAATGAGCAGTTCTTC.